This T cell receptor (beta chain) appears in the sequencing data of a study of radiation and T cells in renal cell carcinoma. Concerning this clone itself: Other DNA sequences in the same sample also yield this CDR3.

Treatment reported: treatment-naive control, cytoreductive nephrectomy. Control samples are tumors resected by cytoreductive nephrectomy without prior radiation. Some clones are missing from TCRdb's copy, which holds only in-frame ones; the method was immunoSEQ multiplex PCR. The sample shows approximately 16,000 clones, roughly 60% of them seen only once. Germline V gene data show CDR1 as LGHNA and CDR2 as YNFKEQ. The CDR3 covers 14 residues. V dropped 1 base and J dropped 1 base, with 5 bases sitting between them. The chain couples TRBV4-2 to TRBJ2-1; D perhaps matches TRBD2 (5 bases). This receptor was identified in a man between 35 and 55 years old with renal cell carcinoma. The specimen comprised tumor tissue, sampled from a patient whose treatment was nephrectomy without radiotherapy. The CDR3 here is CASSQGGSYNEQFF. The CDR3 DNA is TGTGCCAGCAGCCAAGGAGGGTCCTACAATGAGCAGTTCTTC.